This TCR beta chain was observed in a study of early T cells in non-severe SARS-CoV-2 infection. Whole-study context: Bulk RNA taken from unsorted whole blood was sequenced, leaving chains unpaired.

In regard to this clonotype: Its matching antigen is unknown.

Unique molecular identifiers (one per individual cDNA molecule) were attached. TCRdb re-called the 5' RACE reads with MiXCR, one entry per CDR3 protein. This sample has some 60,000 distinct CDR3 sequences; roughly a tenth occur once, and the top ten carry 0.95% to 1.5%. Notes on the study in general: The matching step, a VDJdb search, favored anti-spike CD8 responses and missed private and CD4 specificities.

Germline loops: CDR1 SGHTA, CDR2 FQGNSA. CDR3 length: 18 residues. Losses at the gene ends were 1 base for V and 4 bases for J; bases not matched to a gene: 10. The chain has TRBV7-2 and TRBJ2-3, with TRBD2 identical over 11 bases. The sample consisted of whole blood. This sequence originates from an adult who was a healthcare worker with PCR-confirmed SARS-CoV-2 infection or an uninfected control (not recorded which). CDR3 sequence: CASSLVFASGGTSDTQYF. DNA of the CDR3: TGTGCCAGCAGCTTAGTCTTCGCTAGCGGGGGGACCTCAGATACGCAGTATTTT. Filled out from reference TRBV7-2 and TRBJ2-3, the complete variable domain reads GAGVSQSPSNKVTEKGKDVELRCDPISGHTALYWYRQSLGQGLEFLIYFQGNSAPDKSGLPSDRFSAERTGGSVSTLTIQRTQQEDSAVYLCASSLVFASGGTSDTQYFGPGTRLTVL.